This entry is about one T cell receptor (beta chain). The target of this receptor is not known. No qualities accompany the bases; no much larger clone lies one base away. The data were taken from a study of cytomegalovirus exposure and HLA in healthy donors (dated by TCRdb to 2017 to 2019). Broadly, across the study: A later analysis indicated that the 120 validation repertoires were generated on the platform also employed for the approximately 700 repertoires of the first cohort. The study aimed to test whether cataloging public T cell receptors could reveal signatures of past pathogen exposure. In addition to the first cohort of 650 to 800 subjects, a separate validation cohort of 130 or so different subjects was used. High-throughput TCR immunosequencing, statistical association of individual TCRs with disease status, and machine learning were combined to predict cytomegalovirus infection status. Paper-wide results and their limitations: In the study, some 160 TCR beta chains were listed as associated with cytomegalovirus. The authors suggested that the approach could potentially be generalized to other disease states and immunological phenotypes. Subsequent analysis determined that TCRs grouped into clusters in the first cohort also showed a tendency toward co-occurrence across the roughly 110 validation repertoires, and about 94% of cluster scores exceeded 0. Three of the identified cytomegalovirus-associated TCR beta chains were confirmed in vitro to be specific for cytomegalovirus antigens. Most TCR sequences were observed very rarely across donors, whereas some public TCRs were present in many individuals. The validation cohort had no HLA typing available for a later analysis, so co-occurrence within that cohort was assessed over all 130 or so repertoires. The classifier was reported to diagnose cytomegalovirus status with high specificity and sensitivity in both the original and validation cohorts.

The donors belonged to the validation cohort of under 150 subjects, which was separate from the roughly 700-subject first cohort. V sheds 4 bases and J sheds 3 bases, leaving 13 bases between their ends. The CDR3 measures 14 amino acids from cysteine to phenylalanine. The only DNA kept is the CDR3, 42 bases in frame from the first base. CDR1 SGHRS and CDR2 YFSETQ were looked up in the germline V gene. Libraries came from the immunoSEQ multiplex PCR assay. As for how the authors treated the data: To diagnose cytomegalovirus status from the catalog of TCR beta chain sequences, a statistical classification framework was built. In its TCRdb copy, this immuneACCESS table keeps in-frame sequences only and misses some clones. Where compared with another copy, unresolved V genes explain less than half of these, and the others have no known cause. The DNA gave D and trimming, while V, J and clone size come from that table. The sample table holds about 110,000 clones, of which around 95% were seen once. Under 0.75% of the sample belongs to the ten largest clones.

The sample was PBMCs. This TCR derives from a woman aged 18-29 years in good health and CMV-seronegative. Recombination joined TRBV5-1 with TRBJ1-1; the D gene is perhaps TRBD1, on 5 matching bases. The CDR3 protein is CASSEGVGYTEAFF. The DNA reads as follows: TGCGCCAGCAGCGAAGGGGTTGGGTACACTGAAGCTTTCTTT.